Presented here are 27 T cell receptor beta chains from one specimen sequenced in a study of Ad26.COV2.S vaccination and SARS-CoV-2 variants. Method: immunoSEQ multiplex PCR; TCRdb's copy keeps in-frame clones and lacks some. The profile shows under 600,000 clones, about 89% of them singletons. The sample's treatment: over 15 received Ad26.COV2.S at low or high dose, single or two shots; about 5 received placebo; per-sample allocation not given. Collection of samples fell on day 63 after the first vaccine or placebo injection. The sample in question was peripheral blood, obtained in a trial of Ad26.COV2.S vaccine versus placebo. All receptors come from a person between 18 and 60 years old who received the Ad26.COV2.S COVID-19 vaccine or a placebo.

The J gene is TRBJ1-1, the V gene TRBV4-1; D is uncertain. CDR1 MGHRA and CDR2 YSYEKL come from the germline V gene. The V and J ends lost 1 base and 11 bases respectively, with 14 bases between them. The CDR3 has 13 residues. The CDR3 here is CASSQVPRDRAFF. The DNA of the CDR3 is TGCGCCAGCAGCCAAGTACCGAGGGATCGTGCTTTCTTT.

The rearrangement uses TRBV7-9 and TRBJ2-3, with TRBD2 matching 10 bases. This CDR3 comprises 16 residues. V trimming: 5 bases; J trimming: 5 bases; junction bases outside the gene matches: 10. Germline CDR1 is SEHNR and CDR2 is FQNEAQ (reference sequence). Here the CDR3 DNA reads TGTGCCAGCAGCCCCGGACTAGCGGAGGCGAGAGATACGCAGTATTTT. Encoded protein: CASSPGLAEARDTQYF.

V is TRBV19 and J is TRBJ1-6; 7 bases align to TRBD1. CDR3 length equals 13 residues. V gave up 8 bases and J gave up 14 bases; unmatched junction bases: 12. Germline loops: CDR1 LNHDA, CDR2 SQIVND (reference sequence). DNA of the CDR3: TGTGCCAGTGCTGAGGGGGCCCTCAACGCCCTCCACTTT. This gives the protein CASAEGALNALHF.

This clone was observed a handful of times. The chain recombines TRBV6-1 with TRBJ1-3; TRBD1 is a possible D gene (5 bases). Germline CDR1 reads MNHNS; CDR2 reads SASEGT. The ends were cut back, 4 bases at V and 0 bases at J, with 13 bases in the middle. The CDR3 has 16 amino acids. In DNA form, the CDR3 reads TGTGCCAGCAGTGCTTCTGGGGGGTCCTCTGGAAACACCATATATTTT. Encoded protein: CASSASGGSSGNTIYF.

The rearrangement links TRBV9 to TRBJ2-1; no firm D call. V was cut by 3 bases and J by 0 bases, with 22 bases left in between. This CDR3 contains 19 residues. Germline CDR1 is SGDLS and CDR2 is YYNGEE. CDR3 bases: TGTGCCAGCAGCGCTCCCCAAAAGATCGGAAAGAGCTCCTACAATGAGCAGTTCTTC. The encoded protein is CASSAPQKIGKSSYNEQFF.

Written as DNA, the CDR3 is TGTGCCAGCAGCCCCGGACTAGCGGGGGGGCTAGCCAAAAACATTCAGTACTTC. Protein: CASSPGLAGGLAKNIQYF. The chain links TRBV5-4 to TRBJ2-4, with 15 bases aligning to TRBD2. With V trimmed by 4 bases and J by 0 bases, 5 bases remained unmatched. Germline CDR1 is SGHNT and CDR2 is YYREEE (reference sequence). This CDR3 contains 18 residues.

This clone appeared once. The chain couples TRBV6-6 to TRBJ1-1, with 7 bases identical to TRBD1. CDR3 length: 16 residues. The germline CDR1 and CDR2 sequences are MNHNY and SVGAGI (reference sequence). Trimming removed 2 bases from V and 1 base from J; junction bases left unmatched: 7. As DNA, the CDR3 is TGTGCCAGCAGTTACATAAGGGGACAGAAGAACACTGAAGCTTTCTTT. This codes for CASSYIRGQKNTEAFF.

This clone was observed a single time. This sequence joins TRBV4-1 and TRBJ2-1, with TRBD1 matching over 10 bases. Germline V gene sequence: CDR1 MGHRA, CDR2 YSYEKL. The CDR3 spans 16 residues. V dropped 3 bases and J dropped 5; count of bases not matched to a gene: 7. DNA of the CDR3: TGCGCCAGCAGCCATCTTGGGGACAGGGGAGACAATGAGCAGTTCTTC. It specifies CASSHLGDRGDNEQFF.

This chain connects TRBV6-2 or TRBV6-3 to TRBJ1-4, with 7 bases matching TRBD1. From germline, CDR1 is MNHEY and CDR2 SVGEGT. This CDR3 is built from 16 residues. The J segment lost 8 bases and the V segment lost 5 bases, leaving 14 bases of the junction unmatched. CDR3 coding DNA: TGTGCCAGCAGTCGGCCCCTGACAGGGTTGGGGGAAAAACTGTTTTTT. This encodes CASSRPLTGLGEKLFF.

This clone was found a few times. CDR3 region: CASSAAAISLAVSYEQYF. CDR3 bases: TGTGCCAGCAGTGCGGCCGCTATTTCCCTAGCGGTCTCCTACGAGCAGTACTTC. This chain uses TRBV2 with TRBJ2-7; TRBD2 matches 7 bases. CDR1 is SNHLY and CDR2 is FYNNEI in the germline V gene. Trimming cost V 4 bases and J 0 bases; bases outside gene matches: 15. The CDR3 extends over 18 amino acids.

This chain connects TRBV11-2 to TRBJ2-7; 8 nucleotides match TRBD1. CDR1 and CDR2 from the germline V gene are SGHAT and FQNNGV. CDR3 length equals 17 residues. Unmatched junction bases numbered 15, after V lost 5 bases and J lost 3 bases. In DNA, the CDR3 is TGTGCCAGCAGCCCCCCCTCCTTCAGGACAGGGATCTACGAGCAGTACTTC. Translation: CASSPPSFRTGIYEQYF.

The V gene is TRBV6-5, the J gene TRBJ2-1; 10 bases align to TRBD2. CDR3 length equals 15 residues. Per germline, CDR1 MNHEY and CDR2 SVGAGI. Losses at the gene ends were 6 bases for V and 8 bases for J; bases not matched to a gene: 10. CDR3 protein: CASRASGRALDEQFF. In DNA, the CDR3 is TGTGCCAGCAGAGCCAGCGGGAGGGCCCTCGATGAGCAGTTCTTC.

The chain carries TRBV29-1 and TRBJ2-1, with a possible D match to TRBD1 (5 bases). With 3 bases removed from V and 12 bases from J, the gap between germline ends came to 18 bases. CDR1 and CDR2 from the germline V gene are SQVTM and ANQGSEA. The CDR3 length is 13 residues. In nucleotides, the CDR3 is TGCAGCGTTGATCGGGTCCTCTCCCAGGGGCAGTTCTTC. The encoded protein is CSVDRVLSQGQFF.

The rearrangement uses TRBV27 and TRBJ1-6, with D hard to call. There are 16 residues in the CDR3. The V end was cut by 0 bases, the J end by 0 bases, with 6 bases between. CDR1 is MNHEY, CDR2 SMNVEV, per germline (reference sequence). The chain's CDR3 is CASSLSRYSYNSPLHF. In DNA form, the CDR3 reads TGTGCCAGCAGTTTATCGAGATACTCCTATAATTCACCCCTCCACTTT.

Ten or more counts support this clone. V gene TRBV7-9 combines with J gene TRBJ1-4, with a possible D match to TRBD1 (6 bases). The CDR3 spans 19 residues. Germline CDR1 reads SEHNR; CDR2 reads FQNEAQ (reference sequence). V dropped 5 bases and J dropped 3 bases, with 25 bases sitting between them. The CDR3 loop is CASSLQRQGPAAANEKLFF. The DNA for the CDR3 is TGTGCCAGCAGCCTTCAAAGGCAGGGGCCGGCCGCGGCTAATGAAAAACTGTTTTTT. Full variable domain (outside the CDR3, taken from reference TRBV7-9 and TRBJ1-4): DTGVSQNPRHKITKRGQNVTFRCDPISEHNRLYWYRQTLGQGPEFLTYFQNEAQLEKSRLLSDRFSAERPKGSFSTLEIQRTEQGDSAMYLCASSLQRQGPAAANEKLFFGSGTQLSVL.

The V and J genes are TRBV7-2 and TRBJ2-7, with 7 bases lining up with TRBD2. V gave up 5 bases and J gave up 3 bases; unmatched junction bases: 10. Germline V gene data show CDR1 as SGHTA and CDR2 as FQGNSA. The CDR3 totals 15 residues. CDR3 protein: CASSPKGGSFYEQYF. In DNA form, the CDR3 reads TGTGCCAGCAGCCCTAAGGGCGGGAGCTTCTACGAGCAGTACTTC.

The gene calls are TRBV5-5 and TRBJ1-1; D unclear. Germline CDR1 reads SGHKS; CDR2 reads YYEKEE (reference sequence). The CDR3 totals 12 residues. V lost 2 bases to trimming and J lost 11 bases, with 13 bases between them. Here the CDR3 DNA reads TGTGCCAGCAGCTTCTTGGGCGGCCTGGCTTTCTTT. Its translation: CASSFLGGLAFF.

This chain connects TRBV28 to TRBJ2-1; tentatively, D is TRBD2 (6 bases). The CDR3 is made up of 15 amino acids. Germline CDR1 is MDHEN and CDR2 is SYDVKM. Between the trimmed V and J ends, which lost 7 bases and 4 bases, there was a span of 17 bases. DNA of the CDR3: TGTGCCAGCACTCCAGCGGTGGGGGGATACAATGAGCAGTTCTTC. Translating it yields CASTPAVGGYNEQFF. Full variable domain (remainder filled in from reference TRBV28 and TRBJ2-1): DVKVTQSSRYLVKRTGEKVFLECVQDMDHENMFWYRQDPGLGLRLIYFSYDVKMKEKGDIPEGYSVSREKKERFSLILESASTNQTSMYLCASTPAVGGYNEQFFGPGTRLTVL.

The rearrangement uses TRBV2 and TRBJ1-1; D not resolved. CDR1 SNHLY and CDR2 FYNNEI come from the germline V gene. The V gene lost 3 bases and the J gene lost 3 bases, with 8 bases spanning the gap. The CDR3 contains 13 residues. The CDR3 DNA follows: TGTGCCAGCAGTGAGTCTGGGGACACTGAAGCTTTCTTT. Protein: CASSESGDTEAFF.

J is TRBJ2-2 and V is TRBV6-6; 8 positions match TRBD1. This CDR3 is 16 amino acids long. The V gene's germline CDR1 is MNHNY and CDR2 SVGAGI (reference sequence). V dropped 5 bases and J dropped 4; count of bases not matched to a gene: 9. CDR3: CASSRTGQGGTGELFF. CDR3 in DNA: TGTGCCAGCAGTCGAACCGGACAGGGTGGCACCGGGGAGCTGTTTTTT.

The chain joins TRBV3-1 (or the pseudogene TRBV3-2) to TRBJ2-2; D perhaps matches TRBD1 (5 bases). V lost 2 bases and J lost 5, with 6 bases in between. From germline, CDR1 is LGHDT and CDR2 YNNKEL (reference sequence). The CDR3 has 13 amino acids. As DNA, the CDR3 is TGTGCCAGCAGCCAAAGACAGACCGGGGAGCTGTTTTTT. Residues: CASSQRQTGELFF.

The count of this clone is one. The chain joins TRBV5-1 to TRBJ2-7; 12 bases align to TRBD2. Per germline, CDR1 SGHRS and CDR2 YFSETQ. V lost 1 base and J lost 7; bases outside the gene matches: 3. The CDR3 runs 14 residues. CDR3 DNA: TGCGCCAGCAGCTTGATACTAGCGGGAGGTGAGCAGTACTTC. Its translation is CASSLILAGGEQYF.

The chain uses TRBV5-1 and TRBJ1-2; TRBD1 aligns across 7 bases. Germline V gene sequence: CDR1 SGHRS, CDR2 YFSETQ. J lost 0 bases, V lost 5 bases, and 13 bases had no gene match. The CDR3 length is 17 residues. This CDR3 is CASSGFFRDRSNYGYTF. As DNA, the CDR3 is TGCGCCAGCAGTGGGTTTTTCCGGGACAGATCTAACTATGGCTACACCTTC. The complete variable domain, with remaining parts taken from reference TRBV5-1 and TRBJ1-2, reads KAGVTQTPRYLIKTRGQQVTLSCSPISGHRSVSWYQQTPGQGLQFLFEYFSETQRNKGNFPGRFSGRQFSNSRSEMNVSTLELGDSALYLCASSGFFRDRSNYGYTFGSGTRLTVV.

This rearrangement joins TRBV11-2 to TRBJ2-1; D gene ambiguous. The V end lost 6 bases, the J end lost 8 bases, and 11 bases lay between the germline ends. The CDR3 spans 12 residues. The germline V gene has CDR1 SGHAT and CDR2 FQNNGV. CDR3 nucleotides: TGTGCCAGCAGTTCAACGTCTTATGAGCAGTTCTTC. Amino acids: CASSSTSYEQFF.

This clone was seen a handful of times. The rearrangement joins TRBV14 to TRBJ2-1; D gene unclear. V dropped 2 bases and J dropped 10 bases, with 12 bases sitting between them. Germline-derived CDR1 and CDR2 are SGHDN and FVKESK. The CDR3 covers 13 residues. The CDR3 DNA sequence: TGTGCCAGCAGCCAATACACGGTATCGGAGCAGTTCTTC. It encodes CASSQYTVSEQFF.

This chain joins TRBV18 and TRBJ1-1; the match to TRBD1 covers 7 bases. Germline V CDR1 and CDR2: KGHSH, LQKENI. Trimming cost V 4 bases and J 0 bases; bases outside gene matches: 8. The CDR3 has 16 residues. The chain's CDR3 is CASSQNRQGLNTEAFF. In nucleotides, the CDR3 is TGTGCCAGCTCACAGAACCGACAGGGACTGAACACTGAAGCTTTCTTT. Full variable domain (rest looked up from reference TRBV18 and TRBJ1-1): NAGVMQNPRHLVRRRGQEARLRCSPMKGHSHVYWYRQLPEEGLKFMVYLQKENIIDESGMPKERFSAEFPKEGPSILRIQQVVRGDSAAYFCASSQNRQGLNTEAFFGQGTRLTVV.

To note about this clone: The sample holds other DNA sequences that translate to the same CDR3. The chain links TRBV29-1 to TRBJ1-1, with TRBD1 as a possible D gene (6 bases). The germline V gene encodes CDR1 SQVTM and CDR2 ANQGSEA. Trimming pared 6 bases from V and 0 bases from J, leaving 11 bases between. The CDR3 length is 13 residues. The CDR3 coding sequence is TGCAGCGTCGAAAGGGGGATGAACACTGAAGCTTTCTTT. This sequence encodes CSVERGMNTEAFF.